The 31 T cell receptor beta chains given below trace back to one sample, sequenced in a study of blood T cells in healthy people across ages. A sample-barcoded 5' primer and a J-beta primer mix were used in a second PCR of roughly 7 to 11 cycles. Via MiXCR, TCRdb re-called the 5' RACE reads, giving one row per CDR3 protein. The data contain 1.5 million to 2 million distinct CDR3 sequences, 49% of them singletons. Sequencing was carried out using blood. These receptors originate from a woman aged 40-49 years in good health.

This clonotype was seen a few times. The chain couples TRBV24-1 to TRBJ2-7, with a tentative D call TRBD1 (6 bases). Trimming stripped 7 bases from V and 0 bases from J, with 9 bases between. The CDR3 has 13 residues. Germline CDR1 and CDR2: KGHDR and SFDVKD. This CDR3 reads CATRDSSSYEQYF. DNA for the CDR3: TGTGCCACCAGGGACAGTTCCTCCTACGAGCAGTACTTC.

This chain joins TRBV20-1 and TRBJ1-5; D possibly corresponds to TRBD1 (5 bases). Between the trimmed V and J ends, which lost 2 bases and 4 bases, there was a span of 12 bases. The CDR3 contains 14 residues. The germline CDR1 and CDR2 sequences are DFQATT and SNEGSKA (reference sequence). The CDR3 coding sequence is TGCAGTGCTAGACGCCCACAGGAAAATCAGCCCCAGCATTTT. Translating gives CSARRPQENQPQHF.

V usage is TRBV4-3 and J usage is TRBJ1-5; no definite D call. The CDR3 runs 15 residues. The germline V gene has CDR1 LGHNA and CDR2 YSLEER. V was pared by 1 base and J by 5 bases, with 12 bases between. CDR3 in amino acids: CASSQGGERDQPQHF. Written as DNA, the CDR3 is TGCGCCAGCAGCCAAGGAGGAGAAAGGGATCAGCCCCAGCATTTT.

This sequence joins TRBV7-9 and TRBJ2-1; D remains unclear. With 5 bases removed from V and 6 bases from J, the gap between germline ends came to 11 bases. The CDR3 totals 13 residues. Germline V gene sequence: CDR1 SEHNR, CDR2 FQNEAQ (reference sequence). For the CDR3, the DNA is TGTGCCAGCAGCCCCCCAGCAAGCAATGAGCAGTTCTTC. The encoded protein is CASSPPASNEQFF.

The CDR3 reads CASSQEAKGIGEQFF. The DNA of the CDR3 is TGCGCCAGCAGCCAAGAAGCGAAAGGGATAGGTGAGCAGTTCTTC. The V and J genes are TRBV4-3 and TRBJ2-1; no definite D call. The CDR3 extends over 15 amino acids. The germline gives CDR1 LGHNA, CDR2 YSLEER. The V end lost 0 bases, the J end lost 9 bases, and 15 bases lay between the germline ends.

The chain carries TRBV11-2 and TRBJ2-2; 7 nucleotides align to TRBD2. The CDR3 has 16 residues. Germline V gives CDR1 SGHAT, CDR2 FQNNGV. Germline trimming cut 1 base from V and 5 bases from J; bases unmatched to any gene: 7. The CDR3 region has the DNA TGTGCCAGCAGCTTAGGAGCGGGGTACGCAACCGGGGAGCTGTTTTTT. It yields the protein CASSLGAGYATGELFF. Together with reference TRBV11-2 and TRBJ2-2, the CDR3 gives the full variable domain: EAGVAQSPRYKIIEKRQSVAFWCNPISGHATLYWYQQILGQGPKLLIQFQNNGVVDDSQLPKDRFSAERLKGVDSTLKIQPAKLEDSAVYLCASSLGAGYATGELFFGEGSRLTVL.

The chain employs TRBV4-3 and TRBJ2-1, with TRBD2 matching over 9 bases. Germline V gives CDR1 LGHNA, CDR2 YSLEER. This CDR3 comprises 18 residues. The trim removed 0 bases at V and 0 bases at J, leaving 6 bases unmatched. The chain's CDR3 is CASSQDPSGTDSYNEQFF. The CDR3 DNA reads as TGCGCCAGCAGCCAAGATCCTAGCGGGACTGACTCCTACAATGAGCAGTTCTTC.

This clonotype was seen only a few times. The DNA for the CDR3 is TGTGCCAGCAGCCACGACTCCTATAATTCACCCCTCCACTTT. It specifies CASSHDSYNSPLHF. The genes are TRBV9 and TRBJ1-6; D not certain. From germline, CDR1 is SGDLS and CDR2 YYNGEE. The length of the CDR3 is 14 residues. Trimming took off 4 bases at V and 0 bases at J, with 5 bases between the two ends.

This chain connects TRBV2 to TRBJ2-4; D unclear. The closer fit of TRBJ2-5 to the DNA end suggests the J call may be wrong. Germline lookup yields CDR1 SNHLY and CDR2 FYNNEI. CDR3 length: 13 residues. Here the CDR3 reads CASSEWLKETQYF. The CDR3 bases are TGTGCCAGCAGTGAATGGCTGAAAGAGACCCAGTACTTC.

This chain's CDR3 is CSAREGGGKVASPLHF. In DNA form, the CDR3 reads TGCAGTGCTAGAGAGGGGGGCGGAAAGGTGGCATCACCCCTCCACTTT. The rearrangement uses TRBV20-1 and TRBJ1-6; a weak D match, TRBD1 (6 bases). V was pared by 0 bases and J by 10 bases, with 19 bases between. CDR3 length: 16 residues. Per the germline V gene, CDR1 is DFQATT and CDR2 is SNEGSKA (reference sequence).

This clonotype was recorded once. The chain uses TRBV27 and TRBJ2-7, with D perhaps being TRBD1 or TRBD2 (5 bases each). V lost 8 bases, J lost 7 bases, and 18 bases lay in between. CDR1 is MNHEY and CDR2 is SMNVEV in the germline V gene (reference sequence). This CDR3 comprises 13 residues. In DNA form, the CDR3 reads TGTGCCAGCCAGGGACCCTCCTACAATGAGCAGTACTTC. Amino acid sequence: CASQGPSYNEQYF.

V usage is TRBV4-3 and J usage is TRBJ2-1; D gene unclear. V was clipped by 0 bases and J by 7 bases, with 13 bases between them. The CDR3 totals 15 residues. CDR1 and CDR2 (germline): LGHNA, YSLEER. CDR3 residues: CASSQDSTSSNEQFF. DNA for the CDR3: TGCGCCAGCAGCCAAGATTCCACTTCTTCGAATGAGCAGTTCTTC.

The V and J genes are TRBV20-1 and TRBJ2-1, with D tentatively TRBD2 (6 bases). V was shortened by 1 base and J by 2 bases, with 15 bases between the two germline ends. The CDR3 totals 16 residues. Germline V CDR1 and CDR2: DFQATT, SNEGSKA (reference sequence). CDR3 sequence reads: CSARAWGLSPYNEQFF. The CDR3 region has the DNA TGCAGTGCTAGAGCCTGGGGACTTAGTCCCTACAATGAGCAGTTCTTC.

The V call is TRBV6-2 or TRBV6-3, the J call TRBJ2-7; TRBD1 or TRBD2 may be the D gene (5 bases each). V lost 6 bases and J lost 7, with 16 bases in between. Per germline, CDR1 MNHEY and CDR2 SVGEGT. The CDR3 consists of 13 residues. The CDR3, as DNA: TGTGCCAGCAGGCCTATAGGGGAGAATGAGCAGTACTTC. It translates to CASRPIGENEQYF.

V and J are TRBV6-2 or TRBV6-3 and TRBJ2-3; no clear D. Germline lookup yields CDR1 MNHEY and CDR2 SVGEGT. There are 13 residues in the CDR3. V was cut by 7 bases and J by 1 base, with 9 bases left in between. The CDR3 DNA reads TGTGCCAGCACCCTAGACCGCACAGATACGCAGTATTTT. It encodes CASTLDRTDTQYF.

To note about this clonotype: Germline and junction disagree at one end, which may indicate a read error. This rearrangement joins TRBV4-2 to TRBJ2-4, with D unclear. Germline V gene data show CDR1 as LGHNA and CDR2 as YNFKEQ. This CDR3 contains 16 residues. The CDR3 loop is CTSSQALRDGKNIQYF. CDR3 coding DNA: TGTACCAGCAGCCAAGCTCTTAGGGATGGCAAAAACATTCAGTACTTC.

The CDR3 region has the DNA TGTGCCAGCAGTTCCCTTTCGGGCGATCAGTACTTC. Its protein product is CASSSLSGDQYF. J is TRBJ2-4 and V is TRBV12-3 or TRBV12-4, with D uncertain. This CDR3 is 12 amino acids long. V lost 4 bases, J lost 12 bases, and 13 bases lay in between.

The CDR3 is CASSLRGQRTDNEQFF. The CDR3 bases are TGTGCCAGCAGCTTAAGAGGACAGAGGACGGACAATGAGCAGTTCTTC. The V call is TRBV7-3, the J call TRBJ2-1; maybe TRBD1 (6 bases). Germline CDR1 is SGHTA and CDR2 is FQGTGA. This CDR3 contains 16 residues. Trimming took 1 base from V and 5 from J, leaving 15 bases between them. The variable domain in full, completed from reference TRBV7-3 and TRBJ2-1, reads GAGVSQTPSNKVTEKGKYVELRCDPISGHTALYWYRQSLGQGPEFLIYFQGTGAADDSGLPNDRFFAVRPEGSVSTLKIQRTERGDSAVYLCASSLRGQRTDNEQFFGPGTRLTVL.

This clonotype was seen more than once but under ten times. The V and J genes are TRBV10-3 and TRBJ2-7; 8 nucleotides align to TRBD1. V shed 5 bases, J shed 3 bases, and the junction held 6 bases outside the gene matches. CDR1 is ENHRY, CDR2 SYGVKD, per germline. The CDR3 is 14 amino acids. CDR3 protein: CAISRDRTYYEQYF. In DNA, the CDR3 is TGTGCCATCAGTAGGGACAGGACATACTACGAGCAGTACTTC.

The CDR3 nucleotides are TGCAGTGCTAGAGAGGAGGGGGCAAATGGCTACACCTTC. This sequence encodes CSAREEGANGYTF. This rearrangement joins TRBV20-1 to TRBJ1-2, with 7 bases that match TRBD1. Germline V gives CDR1 DFQATT, CDR2 SNEGSKA (reference sequence). J gave up 6 bases and V 0 bases, and 4 bases lay outside the gene matches. CDR3 length equals 13 residues.

V gene TRBV15 combines with J gene TRBJ1-4; D might be TRBD1 (6 bases). The V end lost 5 bases, the J end lost 8 bases, and 9 bases lay between the germline ends. The CDR3 spans 12 residues. CDR1 LNHNV and CDR2 YYDKDF come from the germline V gene (reference sequence). The DNA for the CDR3 is TGTGCCACCAGCCCTGGGGGCGAAAAACTGTTTTTT. Translating gives CATSPGGEKLFF.

The CDR3: CSASRTGPRNTEAFF. DNA for the CDR3: TGCAGTGCTAGTCGGACAGGCCCTAGGAACACTGAAGCTTTCTTT. The rearrangement uses TRBV20-1 and TRBJ1-1; the match to TRBD1 covers 7 bases. V gave up 3 bases and J gave up 1 base; unmatched junction bases: 8. In germline, CDR1 is DFQATT, CDR2 SNEGSKA (reference sequence). This CDR3 is 15 amino acids long.

This clonotype was seen a handful of times. The chain employs TRBV6-5 and TRBJ2-5; D might be TRBD1 or TRBD2, each matching 5 bases. The CDR3 loop spans 15 amino acids. The ends were cut back, 6 bases at V and 1 base at J, with 15 bases in the middle. The germline gives CDR1 MNHEY, CDR2 SVGAGI. This chain's CDR3 is CASSYEGNIQETQYF. DNA of the CDR3: TGTGCCAGCAGCTACGAGGGGAACATCCAAGAGACCCAGTACTTC.

This clonotype showed up just a few times. The chain has TRBV5-1 and TRBJ2-3; TRBD1 is a possible D gene (6 bases). This CDR3 spans 14 amino acids. Germline CDR1 and CDR2: SGHRS and YFSETQ. V lost 4 bases to trimming and J lost 2 bases, with 11 bases between them. The CDR3 DNA reads as TGCGCCAGCAGCCCAGGGGACAACACAGATACGCAGTATTTT. This encodes CASSPGDNTDTQYF. The entire variable domain, with the rest obtained from reference TRBV5-1 and TRBJ2-3, is as follows: KAGVTQTPRYLIKTRGQQVTLSCSPISGHRSVSWYQQTPGQGLQFLFEYFSETQRNKGNFPGRFSGRQFSNSRSEMNVSTLELGDSALYLCASSPGDNTDTQYFGPGTRLTVL.

This chain connects TRBV4-2 to TRBJ2-7; 7 nucleotides agree with TRBD1. The CDR3 loop spans 17 amino acids. Germline assignment: CDR1 LGHNA and CDR2 YNFKEQ. J was trimmed by 4 bases and V by 3 bases; bases with no gene match: 15. The CDR3 loop reads CASSQPTVGTDPYEQYF. The CDR3, as DNA: TGTGCCAGCAGCCAGCCCACCGTGGGGACAGATCCTTACGAGCAGTACTTC.

This clonotype was seen more than once but under ten times. This sequence joins TRBV6-5 and TRBJ1-5; 8 bases are shared with TRBD1. This CDR3 contains 15 residues. V lost 5 bases to trimming and J lost 2 bases; unmatched junction nucleotides: 5. Germline V gene lookup returns CDR1 MNHEY and CDR2 SVGAGI. In DNA, the CDR3 is TGTGCCAGCAGTCGGATACAGGGGGGCAATCAGCCCCAGCATTTT. Protein: CASSRIQGGNQPQHF.

In this sample, this clonotype turned up a few times. The V call is TRBV6-2 or TRBV6-3, the J call TRBJ2-1; TRBD1 agrees at 10 bases. This CDR3 contains 13 residues. The V segment lost 7 bases and the J segment 10 bases; nucleotides outside the gene matches: 7. CDR1 and CDR2 from the germline V gene are MNHEY and SVGEGT. CDR3 in amino acids: CASTLRDRGEQFF. CDR3 nucleotides: TGTGCCAGCACCCTACGGGACAGGGGCGAGCAGTTCTTC.

The chain combines TRBV24-1 with TRBJ2-1; the D gene is possibly TRBD2 (6 bases). The V gene's germline CDR1 is KGHDR and CDR2 SFDVKD. V lost 4 bases and J 7 bases, leaving 16 bases between the germline ends. This CDR3 has 15 amino acids. Here the CDR3 reads CATSDGGKVMNEQFF. For the CDR3, the DNA is TGTGCCACCAGTGACGGGGGAAAGGTAATGAATGAGCAGTTCTTC.

This sequence joins TRBV5-6 and TRBJ1-2; TRBD1 matches 11 bases. With V trimmed by 0 bases and J by 4 bases, 11 bases remained unmatched. In germline, CDR1 is SGHDT, CDR2 YYEEEE. This CDR3 has 18 amino acids. CDR3 residues: CASSLGTGGLVNPYGYTF. As DNA, the CDR3 is TGTGCCAGCAGCTTGGGGACAGGGGGCCTGGTAAATCCCTATGGCTACACCTTC.

V usage is TRBV27 and J usage is TRBJ2-5; no definite D call. There are 14 residues in the CDR3. CDR1 is MNHEY, CDR2 SMNVEV, per germline (reference sequence). The V end was cut by 3 bases, the J end by 7 bases, with 15 bases between. CDR3 in DNA: TGTGCCAGCAGTTTTGGGCAGGCCGGCCTGACCCAGTACTTC. It translates to CASSFGQAGLTQYF.

The J gene is TRBJ1-2, the V gene TRBV12-3 or TRBV12-4; 9 nucleotides match TRBD1. The V and J ends lost 3 bases and 8 bases, in that order; junction bases with no gene match: 10. The CDR3 is 15 residues long. CDR3 nucleotides: TGTGCCAGCAGTTTCTCCCAGGGTGGGACAGGGGGCTACACCTTC. As protein: CASSFSQGGTGGYTF.